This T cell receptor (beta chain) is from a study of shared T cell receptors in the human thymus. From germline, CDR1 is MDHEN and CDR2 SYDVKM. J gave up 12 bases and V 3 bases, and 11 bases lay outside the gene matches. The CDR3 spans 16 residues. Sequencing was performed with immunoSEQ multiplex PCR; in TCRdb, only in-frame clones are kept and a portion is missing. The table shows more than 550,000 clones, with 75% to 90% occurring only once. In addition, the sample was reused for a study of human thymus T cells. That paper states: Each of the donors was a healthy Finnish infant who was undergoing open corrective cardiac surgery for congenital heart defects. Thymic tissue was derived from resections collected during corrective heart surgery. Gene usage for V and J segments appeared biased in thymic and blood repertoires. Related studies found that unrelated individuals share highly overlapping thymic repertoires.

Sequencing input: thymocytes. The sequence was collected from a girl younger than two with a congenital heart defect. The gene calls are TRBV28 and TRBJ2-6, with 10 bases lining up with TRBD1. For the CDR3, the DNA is TGTGCCAGCAGTTTTCTTTTTCGGGACAGGGGAACCGTCCTGACTTTC. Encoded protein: CASSFLFRDRGTVLTF.